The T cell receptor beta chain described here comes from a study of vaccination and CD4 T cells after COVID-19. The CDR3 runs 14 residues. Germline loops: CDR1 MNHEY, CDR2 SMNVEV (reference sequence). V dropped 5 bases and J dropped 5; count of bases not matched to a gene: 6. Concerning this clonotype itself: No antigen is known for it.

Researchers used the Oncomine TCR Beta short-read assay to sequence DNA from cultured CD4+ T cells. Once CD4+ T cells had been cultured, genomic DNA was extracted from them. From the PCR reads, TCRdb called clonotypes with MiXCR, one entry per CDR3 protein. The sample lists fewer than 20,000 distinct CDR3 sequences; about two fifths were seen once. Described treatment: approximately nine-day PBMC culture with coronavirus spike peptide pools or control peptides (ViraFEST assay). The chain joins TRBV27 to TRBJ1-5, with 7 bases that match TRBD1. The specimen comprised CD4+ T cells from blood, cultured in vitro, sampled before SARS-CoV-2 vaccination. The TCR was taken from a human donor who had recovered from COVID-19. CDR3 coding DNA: TGTGCCAGCAGTCCACAGGGGTTTCATCAGCCCCAGCATTTT. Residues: CASSPQGFHQPQHF.